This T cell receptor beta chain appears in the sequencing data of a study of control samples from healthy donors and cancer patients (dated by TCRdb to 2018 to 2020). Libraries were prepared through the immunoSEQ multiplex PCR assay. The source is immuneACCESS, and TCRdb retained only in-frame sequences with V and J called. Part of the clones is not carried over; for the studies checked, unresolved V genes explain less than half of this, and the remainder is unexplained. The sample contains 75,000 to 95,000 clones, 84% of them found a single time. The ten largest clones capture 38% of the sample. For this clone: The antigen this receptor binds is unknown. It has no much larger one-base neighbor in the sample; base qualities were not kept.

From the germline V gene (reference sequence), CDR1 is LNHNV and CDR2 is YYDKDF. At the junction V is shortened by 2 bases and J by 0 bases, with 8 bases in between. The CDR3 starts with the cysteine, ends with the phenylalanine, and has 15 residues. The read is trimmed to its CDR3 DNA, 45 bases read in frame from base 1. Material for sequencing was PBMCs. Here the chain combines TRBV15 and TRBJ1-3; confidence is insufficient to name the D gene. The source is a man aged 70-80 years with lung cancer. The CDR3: CATSRTSDSGNTIYF. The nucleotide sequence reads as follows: TGTGCCACCAGCAGAACAAGCGACTCTGGAAACACCATATATTTT.